One and the same sample provided the 20 T cell receptor beta chains below, sequenced in a study of cytomegalovirus exposure and HLA in healthy donors. PCR was performed using 60 Vbeta and 13 Jbeta primers. The repertoire was sequenced with immunoSEQ multiplex PCR; TCRdb's copy has only in-frame clones and lacks some. The table lists more than 150,000 clones, about 81% of them singletons. Sequencing was carried out using PBMCs. The receptors shown here come from a young woman in good health and CMV-seropositive.

J is TRBJ1-4 and V is TRBV7-9, with D unclear. The CDR3 length is 16 residues. Trimming stripped 1 base from V and 5 bases from J, with 14 bases between. Germline V gives CDR1 SEHNR, CDR2 FQNEAQ (reference sequence). The CDR3 nucleotides are TGTGCCAGCAGCTTAGGTCCGGGTTTTGGGAATGAAAAACTGTTTTTT. It is translated as CASSLGPGFGNEKLFF.

This chain joins TRBV6-4 and TRBJ2-1; 11 bases are shared with TRBD2. Germline-derived CDR1 and CDR2 are MRHNA and SNTAGT. This CDR3 spans 15 amino acids. V trimming: 6 bases; J trimming: 4 bases; junction bases outside the gene matches: 5. The CDR3 reads CASSFSGGEYNEQFF. CDR3 sequence (DNA): TGTGCCAGCAGCTTTAGCGGGGGGGAATACAATGAGCAGTTCTTC.

V usage is TRBV5-5 and J usage is TRBJ2-3; 8 positions match TRBD2. This CDR3 spans 13 amino acids. V shed 3 bases, J shed 5 bases, and the junction held 2 bases outside the gene matches. Per germline, CDR1 SGHKS and CDR2 YYEKEE (reference sequence). Written as DNA, the CDR3 is TGTGCCAGCAGCTCCGGGGGGGAAGATACGCAGTATTTT. Protein sequence: CASSSGGEDTQYF.

The chain recombines TRBV18 with TRBJ1-1, with a weak D call TRBD1 (5 bases). CDR3 length equals 14 residues. Per germline, CDR1 KGHSH and CDR2 LQKENI. V was shortened by 5 bases and J by 5 bases, with 15 bases between the two germline ends. This chain's CDR3 is CASSSTARGTEAFF. In nucleotides, the CDR3 is TGTGCCAGCTCATCGACAGCAAGGGGAACTGAAGCTTTCTTT.

The count of this clone is one. V gene TRBV4-3 combines with J gene TRBJ2-2, with 8 bases matching TRBD2. The CDR3 totals 16 residues. The junction had 14 bases not matched to a gene; V was cut back by 4 bases and J by 10 bases. CDR1 and CDR2 from the germline V gene are LGHNA and YSLEER. In DNA form, the CDR3 reads TGCGCCAGCAGCCCCAACAGCGGGGGCCCCCGTGAGGAGCTGTTTTTT. Translation gives CASSPNSGGPREELFF.

This clone was detected once. The chain links TRBV10-3 to TRBJ2-7, with D perhaps TRBD1 (5 bases). The V gene's germline CDR1 is ENHRY and CDR2 SYGVKD. The CDR3 consists of 13 residues. V shed 0 bases and J shed 5 bases, with 8 bases lying between them. For the CDR3, the DNA is TGTGCCATCAGTGAGTCAAGGGGTCACGAGCAGTACGTC. It codes for CAISESRGHEQYV.

In its sample, this clone was seen once. V and J are TRBV7-9 and TRBJ2-5, with 7 bases that match TRBD1. CDR1 SEHNR and CDR2 FQNEAQ come from the germline V gene (reference sequence). The CDR3 is 15 residues long. The ends lost 2 bases at V and 5 bases at J; junction bases unmatched: 8. The DNA of the CDR3 is TGTGCCAGCAGCTTAAGTTGGACAGGTCGGGAGACCCAGTACTTC. Protein product: CASSLSWTGRETQYF.

This chain joins TRBV2 and TRBJ2-5, with 11 bases fitting TRBD2. The length of the CDR3 is 16 residues. CDR1 and CDR2 (germline): SNHLY, FYNNEI. The junction had 12 bases not matched to a gene; V was cut back by 10 bases and J by 2 bases. CDR3 loop: CATKTERTSGQETQYF. The CDR3, as DNA: TGTGCCACCAAAACAGAAAGGACTAGCGGGCAAGAGACCCAGTACTTC.

The CDR3 spells CASRPAGTGNYGYTF. DNA for the CDR3: TGTGCCAGCAGACCTGCCGGGACAGGCAACTATGGCTACACCTTC. The chain couples TRBV6-6 to TRBJ1-2; 8 nucleotides match TRBD1. CDR1 and CDR2 from the germline V gene are MNHNY and SVGAGI (reference sequence). With V trimmed by 6 bases and J by 2 bases, 8 bases remained unmatched. CDR3 length equals 15 residues.

J is TRBJ2-3 and V is TRBV9; perhaps TRBD2 as D (6 bases). The germline CDR1 and CDR2 sequences are SGDLS and YYNGEE. V was cut by 4 bases and J by 0 bases, with 15 bases left in between. The CDR3 covers 16 residues. CDR3 protein: CASSLTLADSTDTQYF. The CDR3 nucleotides read TGTGCCAGCAGCTTAACACTAGCCGATAGCACAGATACGCAGTATTTT.

The DNA of the CDR3 is TGTGCCAGCAGCTCGGGACTATTTGATAGCACAGATACGCAGTATTTT. Translating it yields CASSSGLFDSTDTQYF. The rearrangement uses TRBV11-2 and TRBJ2-3, with 7 positions matching TRBD2. This CDR3 has 16 residues. Germline V gives CDR1 SGHAT, CDR2 FQNNGV. Trimming took 4 bases from V and 0 from J; bases not matched to a gene: 7.

V and J are TRBV4-3 and TRBJ2-5, with TRBD2 identical over 10 bases. The CDR3 totals 15 residues. The junction had 4 bases not matched to a gene; V was cut back by 3 bases and J by 3 bases. CDR1 and CDR2 from the germline V gene are LGHNA and YSLEER. CDR3 in amino acids: CASSHSAGGEETQYF. In DNA, the CDR3 is TGCGCCAGCAGCCATTCAGCGGGGGGGGAAGAGACCCAGTACTTC.

This chain joins TRBV7-3 and TRBJ2-4; D perhaps matches TRBD1 (6 bases). The V gene's germline CDR1 is SGHTA and CDR2 FQGTGA. The CDR3 is made up of 13 amino acids. Trimming pared 5 bases from V and 4 bases from J, leaving 9 bases between. CDR3 sequence reads: CASSPQGKNIQYF. The DNA of the CDR3 is TGTGCCAGCAGCCCCCAGGGGAAAAACATTCAGTACTTC. Complete variable domain (other parts from reference TRBV7-3 and TRBJ2-4): GAGVSQTPSNKVTEKGKYVELRCDPISGHTALYWYRQSLGQGPEFLIYFQGTGAADDSGLPNDRFFAVRPEGSVSTLKIQRTERGDSAVYLCASSPQGKNIQYFGAGTRLSVL.

Details on this clone: The germline gene is not matched at one end of the junction; a read error may be the cause. The chain combines TRBV5-1 with TRBJ1-1, with 8 bases matching TRBD1. This CDR3 is 13 amino acids long. The germline V gene encodes CDR1 SGHRS and CDR2 YFSETQ. In DNA form, the CDR3 reads TGCGCCAGTATGGACAGGGAGACGGCTGAGGCTTTCTTT. It codes for CASMDRETAEAFF.

This chain connects TRBV9 to TRBJ2-2; no reliable D call. CDR3 size: 15 residues. Trimming shortened V by 3 bases and J by 0 bases, and 9 bases separated the two germline ends. Germline CDR1 and CDR2: SGDLS and YYNGEE. The CDR3 region has the DNA TGTGCCAGCAGCGGTTACAGAACGAACACCGGGGAGCTGTTTTTT. This sequence encodes CASSGYRTNTGELFF.

The rearrangement uses TRBV13 and TRBJ1-1, with a tentative D call TRBD1 (6 bases). From germline, CDR1 is PRHDT and CDR2 FYEKMQ (reference sequence). This CDR3 is built from 15 residues. With 5 bases removed from V and 0 bases from J, the gap between germline ends came to 13 bases. DNA of the CDR3: TGTGCCAGCAGCGAAACGGGACAACTGAACACTGAAGCTTTCTTT. Protein product: CASSETGQLNTEAFF. The whole variable domain, remainder taken from reference TRBV13 and TRBJ1-1, is AAGVIQSPRHLIKEKRETATLKCYPIPRHDTVYWYQQGPGQDPQFLISFYEKMQSDKGSIPDRFSAQQFSDYHSELNMSSLELGDSALYFCASSETGQLNTEAFFGQGTRLTVV.

The J gene is TRBJ1-1, the V gene TRBV10-2, with 8 bases matching TRBD1. The CDR3 is made up of 16 amino acids. Trimming removed 5 bases from V and 1 base from J; junction bases left unmatched: 9. CDR1 and CDR2 from the germline V gene are WSHSY and SAAADI. DNA of the CDR3: TGCGCCAGCAGTCCCGTAAACAGGGGGGCGAACACTGAAGCTTTCTTT. This codes for CASSPVNRGANTEAFF.

Here the CDR3 reads CAKQYPGSEETQYF. The CDR3 DNA is TGCGCCAAACAATATCCGGGATCGGAAGAGACCCAGTACTTC. The rearrangement links TRBV23-1 to TRBJ2-5; a weak D match, TRBD2 (5 bases). TRBV23-1 falls under the ORF class, with uncertain function. V lost 10 bases and J 3 bases, leaving 18 bases between the germline ends. The CDR3 extends over 14 amino acids.

This rearrangement joins TRBV28 to TRBJ2-6, with D tentatively TRBD1 (5 bases). The CDR3 length is 18 residues. V was pared by 2 bases and J by 0 bases, with 14 bases between. Per the germline V gene, CDR1 is MDHEN and CDR2 is SYDVKM. The CDR3 sequence: CASSLVDTDSSGANVLTF. CDR3 DNA: TGTGCCAGCAGTTTAGTGGACACCGACTCCTCTGGGGCCAACGTCCTGACTTTC. The variable domain in full, completed from reference TRBV28 and TRBJ2-6, reads DVKVTQSSRYLVKRTGEKVFLECVQDMDHENMFWYRQDPGLGLRLIYFSYDVKMKEKGDIPEGYSVSREKKERFSLILESASTNQTSMYLCASSLVDTDSSGANVLTFGAGSRLTVL.

The chain joins TRBV5-6 to TRBJ2-3; possible D gene TRBD2, 5 bases. The length of the CDR3 is 16 residues. Germline values: CDR1 SGHDT, CDR2 YYEEEE. V gave up 6 bases and J gave up 5 bases, with 22 bases separating them. CDR3 loop: CASTLAEGEERDTQYF. The CDR3 bases are TGTGCCAGCACCCTGGCCGAGGGAGAAGAACGAGATACGCAGTATTTT.